The T cell receptor (beta chain) described here comes from a study of metastatic and nonmetastatic thyroid tumors. On the study more broadly: Repertoire comparison spanned blood and tumor or nodule tissue of malignant and benign thyroid patients.

This clone is labeled large. This CDR3 region has 15 residues. V was pared by 1 base and J by 4 bases, with 14 bases between. Germline V gene lookup returns CDR1 LNHDA and CDR2 SQIVND (reference sequence). TCRdb used MiXCR to call clones anew from the PCR reads. Of roughly 16,000 clones listed, about 31% were seen once; the top ten hold roughly 7%. Prior to thyroid surgery, none of the patients had received any treatment. Sequencing input: tumor tissue. The chain carries TRBV19 and TRBJ2-7, with D possibly TRBD1 on 6 matching bases. The source is a female donor with papillary thyroid cancer or a benign thyroid nodule (not recorded which). Some clones in this sample may be carry-over from other donors' samples. CDR3 sequence reads: CASSIAQGTRYEQYF. The CDR3 DNA sequence: TGTGCCAGTAGTATAGCACAGGGAACCCGATACGAGCAGTACTTC.